A single sample gave rise to the 10 T cell receptor beta chains below, sequenced in a study of HIV-infected children after antiretroviral therapy interruption. Treatment indicated: PENTA 11 planned treatment interruption arm or continuous ART arm. RNA-based 3' RACE libraries used unique molecular identifiers. TCRdb passed the 3' RACE reads through MiXCR, listing each CDR3 protein once. The sample includes approximately 95,000 distinct CDR3 sequences, less than 7% of them seen just once. The specimen comprised CD45RA+ CD4+ T cells from PBMCs, pooled from several time points, sampled from a donor given antiretroviral therapy, either interrupted or continuous. The subset here: naive CD4+ CD45RA+ CD45RO- T cells. These receptors came from a pool of human donors with HIV.

This clonotype was counted at least ten times. V usage is TRBV5-5 and J usage is TRBJ2-1; D remains unclear. The germline gives CDR1 SGHKS, CDR2 YYEKEE (reference sequence). Trimming took off 4 bases at V and 2 bases at J, with 19 bases between the two ends. This CDR3 spans 17 amino acids. The CDR3 sequence is CASSHKRTRGPYNEQFF. The CDR3 DNA follows: TGTGCCAGCAGCCATAAAAGGACCCGTGGGCCCTACAATGAGCAGTTCTTC. Filled out from reference TRBV5-5 and TRBJ2-1, the complete variable domain reads DAGVTQSPTHLIKTRGQQVTLRCSPISGHKSVSWYQQVLGQGPQFIFQYYEKEERGRGNFPDRFSARQFPNYSSELNVNALLLGDSALYLCASSHKRTRGPYNEQFFGPGTRLTVL.

The sample holds many counts of this clonotype. This chain connects TRBV12-3 or TRBV12-4 to TRBJ1-1; D gene uncertain. The CDR3 has 13 residues. V was shortened by 7 bases and J by 0 bases, with 9 bases between the two germline ends. DNA of the CDR3: TGTGCCAGCACCCCGGTGGTGAACACTGAAGCTTTCTTT. Translating gives CASTPVVNTEAFF.

This clonotype came up a few times. Written as DNA, the CDR3 is TGCAGCGGAAAGAACACTGAAGCTTTCTTT. As protein: CSGKNTEAFF. The chain has TRBV29-1 and TRBJ1-1; D is unresolved. The CDR3 extends over 10 amino acids. Per the germline V gene, CDR1 is SQVTM and CDR2 is ANQGSEA. V was clipped by 7 bases and J by 1 base, with 4 bases between them.

This clonotype has at least ten counts. The chain is built from TRBV29-1 and TRBJ2-5; 7 nucleotides line up with TRBD2. Germline CDR1 is SQVTM and CDR2 is ANQGSEA. J lost 5 bases, V lost 6 bases, and 12 bases had no gene match. This CDR3 is 14 amino acids long. DNA for the CDR3: TGCAGCGTCACCCGTTGGCGGGAGATTGAGACCCAGTACTTC. Its translation: CSVTRWREIETQYF.

Many counts were recorded for this clonotype. The V and J genes are TRBV7-3 and TRBJ2-1; 7 bases agree with TRBD2. There are 14 residues in the CDR3. Germline-derived CDR1 and CDR2 are SGHTA and FQGTGA. Germline trimming cut 2 bases from V and 6 bases from J; bases unmatched to any gene: 4. The CDR3 nucleotides are TGTGCCAGCAGCTTACCGACTAGCAGCAATGAGCAGTTCTTC. Its translation: CASSLPTSSNEQFF.

This clonotype was seen repeatedly, ten times or more. The chain employs TRBV7-2 and TRBJ2-7; a possible D gene is TRBD2 (5 bases). Trimming took 3 bases from V and 0 from J, leaving 9 bases between them. This CDR3 comprises 14 residues. Germline CDR1 is SGHTA and CDR2 is FQGNSA. This chain's CDR3 is CASSFSGGSYEQYF. The CDR3 DNA is TGTGCCAGCAGCTTTTCCGGAGGCTCCTACGAGCAGTACTTC.

Ten or more counts support this clonotype. The rearrangement links TRBV6-5 to TRBJ2-3, with D perhaps matching TRBD1 (6 bases). Trimming left V 6 bases short and J 0 bases short, with 13 bases between. The CDR3 contains 15 residues. Germline values: CDR1 MNHEY, CDR2 SVGAGI. CDR3 nucleotides: TGTGCCAGCAGCCCCGGGGACAAGAGCACAGATACGCAGTATTTT. Translating it yields CASSPGDKSTDTQYF.

The chain has TRBV6-5 and TRBJ2-6; no clear D gene. Germline V gene lookup returns CDR1 MNHEY and CDR2 SVGAGI. Trimming pared 2 bases from V and 1 base from J, leaving 6 bases between. The CDR3 contains 15 residues. For the CDR3, the DNA is TGTGCCAGCAGTTACCGGTATTCTGGGGCCAACGTCCTGACTTTC. This gives the protein CASSYRYSGANVLTF.

This clonotype has at least ten counts. This sequence joins TRBV19 and TRBJ1-1; perhaps TRBD1 as D (5 bases). The length of the CDR3 is 13 residues. Trimming took 6 bases from V and 4 from J, leaving 12 bases between them. The germline V gene encodes CDR1 LNHDA and CDR2 SQIVND (reference sequence). The CDR3 nucleotides are TGTGCCAGTAGCCAGGGTCGAGCCACTGAAGCTTTCTTT. It specifies CASSQGRATEAFF. The full variable domain, rest sourced from reference TRBV19 and TRBJ1-1, is DGGITQSPKYLFRKEGQNVTLSCEQNLNHDAMYWYRQDPGQGLRLIYYSQIVNDFQKGDIAEGYSVSREKKESFPLTVTSAQKNPTAFYLCASSQGRATEAFFGQGTRLTVV.

This clonotype was observed a few times. V and J are TRBV7-2 and TRBJ2-4; TRBD2 aligns across 9 bases. Germline loops: CDR1 SGHTA, CDR2 FQGNSA. The CDR3 totals 14 residues. The trim removed 5 bases at V and 6 bases at J, leaving 5 bases unmatched. The CDR3 protein is CASSPRGGRNIQYF. DNA of the CDR3: TGTGCCAGCAGCCCGCGGGGGGGGAGAAACATTCAGTACTTC. Together with reference TRBV7-2 and TRBJ2-4, the CDR3 gives the full variable domain: GAGVSQSPSNKVTEKGKDVELRCDPISGHTALYWYRQSLGQGLEFLIYFQGNSAPDKSGLPSDRFSAERTGGSVSTLTIQRTQQEDSAVYLCASSPRGGRNIQYFGAGTRLSVL.